The sample holds a few counts of the clone carrying this TCR beta chain. This specimen comes from a study of blood T cells in healthy people across ages. Germline CDR1 DFQATT, CDR2 SNEGSKA (reference sequence). J gave up 0 bases and V 3 bases, and 9 bases lay outside the gene matches. The CDR3 length is 16 residues. A second PCR, run for roughly 7 to 12 cycles, used a sample-barcoded 5' primer plus a J-beta primer mix. TCRdb reprocessed the 5' RACE reads with MiXCR, giving one entry per CDR3 protein. Of just under 750,000 distinct CDR3 sequences detected, approximately 21% appear once; the ten largest clones hold roughly 22%.

Sequenced sample: blood. The sequence came from a man in his 70s in good health. The genes are TRBV20-1 and TRBJ2-3; 7 bases line up with TRBD1. The CDR3 DNA follows: TGCAGTGCTAGTCTTCAGGGACAGACGAGCACAGATACGCAGTATTTT. This gives the protein CSASLQGQTSTDTQYF.